One and the same sample provided the 6 T cell receptor beta chains below, sequenced in a study of T cell repertoires in cytomegalovirus infection. TCRdb reprocessed the reads via MiXCR and lists one record per CDR3 protein. The sample holds around 740,000 distinct CDR3 sequences; 35% are singletons and the top ten take under 3%. Sequencing was carried out using PBMCs. These receptors were collected from a human donor in good health (CMV status not recorded). Some clones in this sample may be carry-over from other donors' samples.

Regarding this clonotype: Sequence at one end of the junction differs from germline and may be a read error. The genes are TRBV2 and TRBJ1-1; maybe TRBD1 (5 bases). The CDR3 loop spans 14 amino acids. The germline V gene has CDR1 SNHLY and CDR2 FYNNEI. For the CDR3, the DNA is TGTGCCAGAAGTGAAGTCAGGGTGAACACTGAAGCTTTCTTT. Encoded protein: CARSEVRVNTEAFF.

The rearrangement links TRBV19 to TRBJ2-2, with TRBD1 identical over 10 bases. Germline CDR1 LNHDA, CDR2 SQIVND (reference sequence). The CDR3 sequence is 15 residues long. J was trimmed by 7 bases and V by 7 bases; bases with no gene match: 9. CDR3 loop: CASKRRDRGSGELFF. CDR3 in DNA: TGTGCCAGTAAAAGGCGGGACAGGGGTAGCGGGGAGCTGTTTTTT.

Here the CDR3 DNA reads TGTGCCAGCAGCCCCGGCGGGACTAGCGGGGGGTATGAGCAGTTCTTC. Amino acids: CASSPGGTSGGYEQFF. The V gene is TRBV5-4, the J gene TRBJ2-1, with 15 bases fitting TRBD2. Per germline, CDR1 SGHNT and CDR2 YYREEE (reference sequence). Germline trimming cut 4 bases from V and 8 bases from J; bases unmatched to any gene: 7. The CDR3 length is 16 residues.

This clonotype was seen only a few times. This sequence joins TRBV6-4 and TRBJ2-7; 8 bases map to TRBD2. The CDR3 has 13 residues. V shed 7 bases and J 6 bases; nucleotides not matched to a gene: 8. Germline lookup yields CDR1 MRHNA and CDR2 SNTAGT. The DNA of the CDR3 is TGTGCCAGCAAGGGCGGGGGGCGGTGCGAGCAGTACTTC. This translates into CASKGGGRCEQYF.

As for this clonotype: A junction end diverges from the germline sequence, so it may reflect a read error. The gene calls are TRBV4-2 and TRBJ2-3; tentatively, D is TRBD2 (5 bases). Germline V lookup: CDR1 LGHNA, CDR2 YNFKEQ. The CDR3 consists of 15 residues. The CDR3 reads CANSQDRRPGDTQYF. The DNA of the CDR3 is TGTGCCAACAGCCAAGATCGACGGCCGGGGGATACGCAGTATTTT.

The sample holds a few counts of this clonotype. The chain is built from TRBV10-2 and TRBJ2-3; no clear D gene. The germline V gene encodes CDR1 WSHSY and CDR2 SAAADI. This CDR3 region has 14 residues. V was cut by 4 bases and J by 4 bases, with 12 bases left in between. CDR3 DNA sequence: TGCGCCAGCAGTGTTGGAGTATGGGCAGATACGCAGTATTTT. This encodes CASSVGVWADTQYF.